Listed here is a single T cell receptor (beta chain). Its antigen is unknown. The data are from a study of spatial heterogeneity in lung cancer. Turning to the study itself: The donor group consisted of around 70 patients who had untreated, early-stage non-small cell lung cancer. Alpha-chain sequences were consistently detected in smaller numbers than beta-chain sequences. Study-wide results and limits: At resection, ubiquitous expanded tumor TCRs appeared in blood more than at follow-up.

TCR cDNA molecules each carried a unique molecular identifier. Using its own MiXCR run on the 5' RACE reads, TCRdb lists one record per CDR3 protein. The sample yields some 110,000 distinct CDR3 sequences, roughly an eighth seen once. CDR3 length: 15 amino acids. Germline assignment: CDR1 SGHTA and CDR2 FQGNSA. The germline V and J ends were trimmed by 1 base and 0 bases, with 9 bases remaining between them. Time point described: blood at routine non-recurrence follow-up after resection. Material for sequencing was whole RNA from tumor, nontumor lung or frozen PBMC, left unsorted. The sequencing here drew on PBMCs, taken at follow-up. This receptor was identified in a male donor with early-stage non-small cell lung cancer. The chain employs TRBV7-2 and TRBJ1-1, with D possibly matching TRBD1 (5 bases). The CDR3 coding sequence is TGTGCCAGCAGCTTAGTTACCAGGGTGAACACTGAAGCTTTCTTT. Amino acid sequence: CASSLVTRVNTEAFF.